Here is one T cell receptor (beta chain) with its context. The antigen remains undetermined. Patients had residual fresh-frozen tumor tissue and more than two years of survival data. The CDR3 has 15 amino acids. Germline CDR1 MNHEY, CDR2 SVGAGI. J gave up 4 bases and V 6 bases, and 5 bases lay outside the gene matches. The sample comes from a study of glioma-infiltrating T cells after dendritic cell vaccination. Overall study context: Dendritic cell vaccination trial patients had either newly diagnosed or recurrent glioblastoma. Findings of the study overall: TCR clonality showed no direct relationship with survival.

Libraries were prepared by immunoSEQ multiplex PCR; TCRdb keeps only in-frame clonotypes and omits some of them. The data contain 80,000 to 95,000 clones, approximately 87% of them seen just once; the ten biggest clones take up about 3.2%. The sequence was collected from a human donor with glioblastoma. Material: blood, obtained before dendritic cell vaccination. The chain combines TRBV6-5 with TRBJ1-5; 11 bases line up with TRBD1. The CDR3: CASSRDRGMNQPQHF. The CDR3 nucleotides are TGTGCCAGCAGCCGGGACAGGGGGATGAATCAGCCCCAGCATTTT.